The next 24 T cell receptor beta chains were all read from a single sample in a study of a mutant IDH1 vaccine in newly diagnosed glioma. Time point here: week 47, end of study. All doses held 300 ug of mutant IDH1 20-mer peptide, with topical imiquimod. What these receptors recognize is not known. The table came from immunoSEQ multiplex PCR; TCRdb's copy has only in-frame clones and leaves some out. The table has over 30,000 clones, more than 80% seen once. This specimen was PBMCs, taken from a glioma patient whose treatment included an IDH1 peptide vaccine. These receptors were taken from a middle-aged woman with glioma.

The chain employs TRBV6-5 and TRBJ1-5; the match to TRBD1 covers 8 bases. Germline CDR1 and CDR2: MNHEY and SVGAGI. With 0 bases clipped from V and 5 bases from J, the junction kept 3 bases outside the gene matches. The CDR3 consists of 15 residues. The CDR3 DNA reads TGTGCCAGCAGTTACTCGAGACAGGGGTATCAGCCCCAGCATTTT. It translates to CASSYSRQGYQPQHF.

This chain uses TRBV7-9 with TRBJ2-3; D ambiguous. CDR1 SEHNR and CDR2 FQNEAQ come from the germline V gene (reference sequence). The CDR3 extends over 12 amino acids. V was shortened by 4 bases and J by 4 bases, with 6 bases between the two germline ends. This CDR3 is CASSSAADTQYF. For the CDR3, the DNA is TGTGCCAGCAGCTCCGCGGCAGATACGCAGTATTTT. The variable domain in full, with the rest retrieved from reference TRBV7-9 and TRBJ2-3, is DTGVSQNPRHKITKRGQNVTFRCDPISEHNRLYWYRQTLGQGPEFLTYFQNEAQLEKSRLLSDRFSAERPKGSFSTLEIQRTEQGDSAMYLCASSSAADTQYFGPGTRLTVL.

The V and J genes are TRBV6-5 and TRBJ1-1; no clear D gene. V gave up 6 bases and J gave up 4 bases, with 15 bases separating them. The CDR3 extends over 14 amino acids. CDR1 is MNHEY, CDR2 SVGAGI, per germline. In nucleotides, the CDR3 is TGTGCCAGCAGCCTAGGGTCGGGCGGCACTGAAGCTTTCTTT. Translation gives CASSLGSGGTEAFF.

Here the CDR3 reads CASSRVVSGTGELFF. For the CDR3, the DNA is TGTGCCAGCAGTAGAGTTGTCAGCGGGACCGGGGAGCTGTTTTTT. The chain employs TRBV9 and TRBJ2-2, with D maybe TRBD2 (6 bases). This CDR3 is built from 15 residues. CDR1 is SGDLS and CDR2 is YYNGEE in the germline V gene. The V and J ends lost 5 bases and 5 bases respectively, with 16 bases between them.

The rearrangement links TRBV7-8 to TRBJ2-7; D ambiguous. From germline, CDR1 is SGHVS and CDR2 FQNEAQ. This CDR3 region has 14 residues. Trimming took off 5 bases at V and 0 bases at J, with 11 bases between the two ends. For the CDR3, the DNA is TGTGCCAGCAGCCCCCCGGCGGACTCCTACGAGCAGTACTTC. Translating it yields CASSPPADSYEQYF.

The chain uses TRBV5-1 and TRBJ2-7; D gene uncertain. The CDR3 is 14 residues long. Trimming stripped 0 bases from V and 4 bases from J, with 11 bases between. CDR1 and CDR2 (germline): SGHRS, YFSETQ. In DNA, the CDR3 is TGCGCCAGCAGCTTGGAAGGGTTAGGGTACGAGCAGTACTTC. Translated: CASSLEGLGYEQYF.

This chain connects TRBV7-2 to TRBJ1-1, with 8 bases identical to TRBD1. V shed 6 bases and J 5 bases; nucleotides not matched to a gene: 8. Per germline, CDR1 SGHTA and CDR2 FQGNSA. This CDR3 is 14 amino acids long. CDR3 loop: CASRLGRGRTEAFF. The CDR3 nucleotides read TGTGCCAGCAGGTTGGGCAGGGGGCGGACTGAAGCTTTCTTT.

The chain joins TRBV30 to TRBJ1-4; 9 bases fit TRBD1. Trimming took 6 bases from V and 7 from J; bases not matched to a gene: 6. The CDR3 totals 13 residues. Germline V gene sequence: CDR1 GTSNPN, CDR2 SVGIG (reference sequence). CDR3 sequence (DNA): TGTGCCTGTCCCGGGACAGGGACTGAAAAACTGTTTTTT. Protein sequence: CACPGTGTEKLFF.

The chain carries TRBV4-3 and TRBJ2-2; D unresolved. CDR3 length: 14 residues. V was clipped by 0 bases and J by 7 bases, with 9 bases between them. Germline V lookup: CDR1 LGHNA, CDR2 YSLEER. CDR3 nucleotide sequence: TGCGCCAGCAGCCAAGACCAGGAATTCGGGGAGCTGTTTTTT. Protein product: CASSQDQEFGELFF.

V usage is TRBV5-6 and J usage is TRBJ2-7; D may be TRBD1 or TRBD2 (5 bases each). Germline V CDR1 and CDR2: SGHDT, YYEEEE. The CDR3 is made up of 14 amino acids. V lost 3 bases, J lost 2 bases, and 12 bases lay in between. CDR3 residues: CASSYQGVPYEQYF. The CDR3 region has the DNA TGTGCCAGCAGCTACCAGGGAGTCCCCTACGAGCAGTACTTC.

This rearrangement joins TRBV5-1 to TRBJ2-5; D assignment may be TRBD1 or TRBD2 (5 bases each). The V end lost 4 bases, the J end lost 2 bases, and 12 bases lay between the germline ends. The CDR3 extends over 14 amino acids. CDR1 and CDR2 from the germline V gene are SGHRS and YFSETQ. The DNA of the CDR3 is TGCGCCAGCAGCCCGGGGACGCCTCAAGAGACCCAGTACTTC. It specifies CASSPGTPQETQYF.

The chain recombines TRBV7-2 with TRBJ1-1, with 7 bases matching TRBD1. Germline CDR1 SGHTA, CDR2 FQGNSA. The CDR3 covers 14 residues. Unmatched junction bases numbered 7, after V lost 5 bases and J lost 4 bases. CDR3 region: CASSPGTVITEAFF. In nucleotides, the CDR3 is TGTGCCAGCAGCCCCGGGACAGTCATCACTGAAGCTTTCTTT. Full variable domain (rest looked up from reference TRBV7-2 and TRBJ1-1): GAGVSQSPSNKVTEKGKDVELRCDPISGHTALYWYRQSLGQGLEFLIYFQGNSAPDKSGLPSDRFSAERTGGSVSTLTIQRTQQEDSAVYLCASSPGTVITEAFFGQGTRLTVV.

This clone came up once. The V gene is TRBV5-1, the J gene TRBJ1-2; weak D call: TRBD1 (5 bases). V lost 5 bases and J lost 2, with 7 bases in between. There are 12 residues in the CDR3. CDR1 is SGHRS, CDR2 YFSETQ, per germline. In DNA form, the CDR3 reads TGCGCCAGCAGAGGGGTCAACTATGGCTACACCTTC. Its protein is CASRGVNYGYTF. Full variable domain (missing parts from reference TRBV5-1 and TRBJ1-2): KAGVTQTPRYLIKTRGQQVTLSCSPISGHRSVSWYQQTPGQGLQFLFEYFSETQRNKGNFPGRFSGRQFSNSRSEMNVSTLELGDSALYLCASRGVNYGYTFGSGTRLTVV.

The CDR3 DNA reads as TGTGCCAGTAGTATCGCGGGAGAGGCCCCCTACGAGCAGTACTTC. Translated, it gives CASSIAGEAPYEQYF. The V call is TRBV19, the J call TRBJ2-7, with TRBD2 matching over 7 bases. CDR1 is LNHDA, CDR2 SQIVND, per germline (reference sequence). J was trimmed by 2 bases and V by 3 bases; bases with no gene match: 7. This CDR3 has 15 amino acids. Full variable domain (missing parts from reference TRBV19 and TRBJ2-7): DGGITQSPKYLFRKEGQNVTLSCEQNLNHDAMYWYRQDPGQGLRLIYYSQIVNDFQKGDIAEGYSVSREKKESFPLTVTSAQKNPTAFYLCASSIAGEAPYEQYFGPGTRLTVT.

V gene TRBV7-9 combines with J gene TRBJ1-2; no reliable D call. Trimming took 3 bases from V and 2 from J, leaving 10 bases between them. This CDR3 has 14 residues. Germline V gene data show CDR1 as SEHNR and CDR2 as FQNEAQ (reference sequence). CDR3 residues: CASSLDGGNYGYTF. DNA of the CDR3: TGTGCCAGCAGCTTGGACGGAGGGAACTATGGCTACACCTTC.

A single count supports this clone. The rearrangement uses TRBV9 and TRBJ2-7; TRBD2 agrees at 10 bases. The germline gives CDR1 SGDLS, CDR2 YYNGEE. The CDR3 has 13 amino acids. V trimming: 3 bases; J trimming: 4 bases; junction bases outside the gene matches: 1. CDR3 nucleotide sequence: TGTGCCAGCAGCGCTAGCGGGAGTTACGAGCAGTACTTC. Translating gives CASSASGSYEQYF. The full variable domain, its missing parts supplied by reference TRBV9 and TRBJ2-7, is DSGVTQTPKHLITATGQRVTLRCSPRSGDLSVYWYQQSLDQGLQFLIQYYNGEERAKGNILERFSAQQFPDLHSELNLSSLELGDSALYFCASSASGSYEQYFGPGTRLTVT.

The chain combines TRBV18 with TRBJ2-5, with D perhaps being TRBD1 or TRBD2 (5 bases each). This CDR3 has 13 amino acids. V was clipped by 1 base and J by 5 bases, with 8 bases between them. Germline V gene lookup returns CDR1 KGHSH and CDR2 LQKENI. CDR3 bases: TGTGCCAGCTCACCACAGGGACGGGAGACCCAGTACTTC. It codes for CASSPQGRETQYF. The full variable domain, with the rest looked up from reference TRBV18 and TRBJ2-5, is NAGVMQNPRHLVRRRGQEARLRCSPMKGHSHVYWYRQLPEEGLKFMVYLQKENIIDESGMPKERFSAEFPKEGPSILRIQQVVRGDSAAYFCASSPQGRETQYFGPGTRLLVL.

A single count supports this clone. The gene calls are TRBV6-1 and TRBJ1-4; no definite D call. Trimming left V 4 bases short and J 5 bases short, with 11 bases between. This CDR3 contains 14 residues. Germline lookup yields CDR1 MNHNS and CDR2 SASEGT. Here the CDR3 DNA reads TGTGCCAGCAGTGCAGGCGGGGTAAATGAAAAACTGTTTTTT. This sequence encodes CASSAGGVNEKLFF.

The V and J genes are TRBV7-9 and TRBJ2-7; D unclear. Per the germline V gene, CDR1 is SEHNR and CDR2 is FQNEAQ (reference sequence). The V gene lost 6 bases and the J gene lost 6 bases, with 12 bases spanning the gap. The CDR3 totals 12 residues. The CDR3 bases are TGTGCCAGCAGTCCCTCTCGTCGCGAGCAGTACTTC. It encodes CASSPSRREQYF. Full variable domain (rest looked up from reference TRBV7-9 and TRBJ2-7): DTGVSQNPRHKITKRGQNVTFRCDPISEHNRLYWYRQTLGQGPEFLTYFQNEAQLEKSRLLSDRFSAERPKGSFSTLEIQRTEQGDSAMYLCASSPSRREQYFGPGTRLTVT.

This chain connects TRBV5-4 to TRBJ1-1; the match to TRBD1 covers 8 bases. CDR3 size: 16 residues. CDR1 and CDR2 from the germline V gene are SGHNT and YYREEE (reference sequence). J was trimmed by 1 base and V by 4 bases; bases with no gene match: 9. Here the CDR3 reads CASSPGQGSSNTEAFF. CDR3 in DNA: TGTGCCAGCAGCCCAGGACAGGGATCCTCGAACACTGAAGCTTTCTTT. Complete variable domain (other parts from reference TRBV5-4 and TRBJ1-1): ETGVTQSPTHLIKTRGQQVTLRCSSQSGHNTVSWYQQALGQGPQFIFQYYREEENGRGNFPPRFSGLQFPNYSSELNVNALELDDSALYLCASSPGQGSSNTEAFFGQGTRLTVV.

This clone appeared once. The J gene is TRBJ2-2, the V gene TRBV7-2, with unresolved D. Germline CDR1 SGHTA, CDR2 FQGNSA. Trimming pared 6 bases from V and 4 bases from J, leaving 12 bases between. The CDR3 is 14 residues long. CDR3 residues: CASRVDSSTGELFF. For the CDR3, the DNA is TGTGCCAGCAGGGTCGACTCCTCCACCGGGGAGCTGTTTTTT.

This sequence joins TRBV19 and TRBJ1-4; no firm D call. Trimming removed 3 bases at V and 4 bases at J, with 12 bases between. The CDR3 extends over 15 amino acids. Germline V gene lookup returns CDR1 LNHDA and CDR2 SQIVND (reference sequence). CDR3 amino acids: CASSIGARGNEKLFF. CDR3 coding DNA: TGTGCCAGTAGTATCGGCGCCCGGGGTAATGAAAAACTGTTTTTT.

The rearrangement links TRBV6-6 to TRBJ2-2; no clear D. The CDR3 extends over 12 amino acids. Germline CDR1 is MNHNY and CDR2 is SVGAGI (reference sequence). V shed 5 bases and J shed 7 bases, with 8 bases lying between them. The CDR3 loop reads CASSTPSGELFF. DNA of the CDR3: TGTGCCAGCAGTACCCCGAGCGGGGAGCTGTTTTTT.

The chain has TRBV5-1 and TRBJ1-1; weak D call: TRBD1 (5 bases). The V end was cut by 2 bases, the J end by 3 bases, with 11 bases between. This CDR3 spans 14 amino acids. Germline CDR1 is SGHRS and CDR2 is YFSETQ. The CDR3 DNA reads TGCGCCAGCAGCTTAGACAGCCTATACACTGAAGCTTTCTTT. This codes for CASSLDSLYTEAFF.